This passage covers 18 T cell receptor beta chains from one sample sequenced in a study of blood T cells in healthy people across ages. Using a J-beta primer mix together with a sample-barcoded 5' primer, a second PCR was run for roughly 6 to 11 cycles. TCRdb used MiXCR to reprocess the 5' RACE reads, holding one entry per CDR3 protein. The profile shows about 1.1 million distinct CDR3 sequences, 35% to 40% of them singletons. Sample: blood. These receptors all come from a man between 18 and 35 years old in good health.

This clonotype appeared a few times. The V and J genes are TRBV6-2 or TRBV6-3 and TRBJ2-1; D possibly corresponds to TRBD1 (6 bases). V dropped 7 bases and J dropped 4 bases, with 11 bases sitting between them. CDR1 is MNHEY and CDR2 is SVGEGT in the germline V gene. This CDR3 has 13 residues. The CDR3 DNA reads TGTGCCAGCACTCACAGGGAATACAATGAGCAGTTCTTC. Residues: CASTHREYNEQFF.

This clonotype has just a few counts. V gene TRBV20-1 combines with J gene TRBJ1-2; D may be TRBD1 (6 bases). CDR3 size: 16 residues. Trimming took 1 base from V and 4 from J, leaving 19 bases between them. The germline gives CDR1 DFQATT, CDR2 SNEGSKA (reference sequence). CDR3 region: CSARGGGGGNIYGYTF. The CDR3 region has the DNA TGCAGTGCTAGAGGGGGGGGCGGAGGGAATATCTATGGCTACACCTTC.

The chain carries TRBV3-1 and TRBJ1-5, with 8 positions matching TRBD1. In germline, CDR1 is LGHDT, CDR2 YNNKEL (reference sequence). There are 15 residues in the CDR3. With 1 base clipped from V and 5 bases from J, the junction kept 4 bases outside the gene matches. The DNA for the CDR3 is TGTGCCAGCAGCCAAGCCGGGACAGGTGATCAGCCCCAGCATTTT. It is translated as CASSQAGTGDQPQHF.

The chain has TRBV7-9 and TRBJ2-2; no clear D. Deletions cut 2 bases from V and 2 bases from J, with 9 bases between. The CDR3 contains 15 residues. Germline CDR1 reads SEHNR; CDR2 reads FQNEAQ (reference sequence). The DNA for the CDR3 is TGTGCCAGCAGCTTAATCCAGACAAACACCGGGGAGCTGTTTTTT. Its protein product is CASSLIQTNTGELFF.

The rearrangement links TRBV2 to TRBJ2-1; D possibly corresponds to TRBD2 (6 bases). The DNA end favors TRBJ2-7, so the J call may be wrong. Germline V gene lookup returns CDR1 SNHLY and CDR2 FYNNEI. The CDR3 is made up of 14 amino acids. CDR3 nucleotides: TGTGCCAGCAGTGAGACTAGATCCTACAATGAGCAGTACTTC. Its protein product is CASSETRSYNEQYF.

A word on this clonotype: Compared with germline, one end of the junction differs, possibly owing to a read error. CDR3 loop: CASSLEVRNCGYTF. In DNA form, the CDR3 reads TGCGCCAGCAGCTTGGAGGTTCGGAACTGTGGCTACACCTTC. The chain links TRBV5-1 to TRBJ1-2; D unclear. Germline lookup yields CDR1 SGHRS and CDR2 YFSETQ. This CDR3 comprises 14 residues. The full variable domain, with the rest looked up from reference TRBV5-1 and TRBJ1-2, is KAGVTQTPRYLIKTRGQQVTLSCSPISGHRSVSWYQQTPGQGLQFLFEYFSETQRNKGNFPGRFSGRQFSNSRSEMNVSTLELGDSALYLCASSLEVRNCGYTFGSGTRLTVV.

A word on this clonotype: A read error may explain this, as a much larger clone is one base away. The rearrangement links TRBV9 to TRBJ2-7, with 8 nucleotides matching TRBD2. The DNA end favors TRBJ2-5, so the J call may be wrong. Germline assignment: CDR1 SGDLS and CDR2 YYNGEE. The CDR3 loop spans 15 amino acids. CDR3 DNA sequence: TGTGCCTGCAGTGAGGGGACTAGTGATCCCGAGACCCAGTACTTC. Translation: CACSEGTSDPETQYF.

This clonotype was detected many times. V gene TRBV25-1 combines with J gene TRBJ2-3, with TRBD2 identical over 13 bases. The CDR3 extends over 15 amino acids. CDR1 is MGHDK, CDR2 SYGVNS, per germline. V shed 4 bases, J shed 3 bases, and the junction held 1 base outside the gene matches. The CDR3 bases are TGTGCCAGCAGTGGACTAGCGGGGGGAACAGATACGCAGTATTTT. Amino acid sequence: CASSGLAGGTDTQYF.

This chain joins TRBV12-3 or TRBV12-4 and TRBJ2-7, with D possibly matching TRBD2 (6 bases). CDR3 length equals 14 residues. Trimming removed 6 bases at V and 0 bases at J, with 12 bases between. CDR3 nucleotide sequence: TGTGCCAGCAGCCGCCCCGGGAGCTCCTACGAGCAGTACTTC. Amino acid sequence: CASSRPGSSYEQYF.

V gene TRBV27 combines with J gene TRBJ2-1, with no clear D. V gave up 7 bases and J gave up 6 bases, with 22 bases separating them. In germline, CDR1 is MNHEY, CDR2 SMNVEV (reference sequence). This CDR3 comprises 16 residues. CDR3 in DNA: TGTGCCAGCAACCTCTCCCCGCGACCGTCGACCAATGAGCAGTTCTTC. This translates into CASNLSPRPSTNEQFF.

The chain links TRBV6-6 to TRBJ1-2; TRBD1 aligns across 7 bases. The V gene's germline CDR1 is MNHNY and CDR2 SVGAGI (reference sequence). Trimming took 6 bases from V and 0 from J; bases not matched to a gene: 4. CDR3 size: 14 residues. The CDR3 coding sequence is TGTGCCAGCAGCCAGGGGGTGCCTAACTATGGCTACACCTTC. Protein product: CASSQGVPNYGYTF.

CDR3 sequence: CASTPIGGAEAFF. CDR3 coding DNA: TGTGCCAGCACACCGATCGGGGGGGCTGAAGCTTTCTTT. The chain combines TRBV12-3 or TRBV12-4 with TRBJ1-1, with D possibly being TRBD1 (5 bases). Between the trimmed V and J ends, which lost 7 bases and 6 bases, there was a span of 15 bases. The CDR3 extends over 13 amino acids.

This clonotype has more than one count but fewer than ten. This chain uses TRBV20-1 with TRBJ1-5; no clear D. The CDR3 consists of 10 residues. The V gene's germline CDR1 is DFQATT and CDR2 SNEGSKA (reference sequence). The V gene lost 4 bases and the J gene lost 4 bases, with 2 bases spanning the gap. The CDR3 sequence: CSAINQPQHF. Here the CDR3 DNA reads TGCAGTGCTATAAATCAGCCCCAGCATTTT.

The CDR3 DNA reads as TGTGCCAGCAGCGGGACAGGGATGGGAGGGTATGGCTACACCTTC. This codes for CASSGTGMGGYGYTF. The chain recombines TRBV6-1 with TRBJ1-2; 9 nucleotides align to TRBD1. With V trimmed by 6 bases and J by 5 bases, 10 bases remained unmatched. CDR1 and CDR2 from the germline V gene are MNHNS and SASEGT. CDR3 length equals 15 residues.

V usage is TRBV20-1 and J usage is TRBJ1-1, with a possible D match to TRBD1 (6 bases). CDR1 is DFQATT, CDR2 SNEGSKA, per germline (reference sequence). The length of the CDR3 is 12 residues. V was shortened by 5 bases and J by 10 bases, with 17 bases between the two germline ends. The CDR3 sequence is CSAPERGTRAFF. In DNA, the CDR3 is TGCAGTGCTCCCGAGAGGGGGACTAGAGCTTTCTTT.

The chain links TRBV7-9 to TRBJ1-1; D remains ambiguous. The CDR3 covers 11 residues. Germline loops: CDR1 SEHNR, CDR2 FQNEAQ (reference sequence). The V end lost 6 bases, the J end lost 8 bases, and 10 bases lay between the germline ends. For the CDR3, the DNA is TGTGCCAGCAGTCCGCTAGTAGAAGCTTTCTTT. It translates to CASSPLVEAFF.

About this clonotype: Mismatch with germline at one junction end may stem from a read error. The chain uses TRBV10-3 and TRBJ1-6; D is unresolved. Germline V gives CDR1 ENHRY, CDR2 SYGVKD. The CDR3 extends over 14 amino acids. CDR3: CAISDRMERSPPHF. DNA for the CDR3: TGTGCCATCAGTGATAGGATGGAGCGGTCACCCCCCCACTTT.

CDR3 bases: TGTGCCAGCAGTTTAAGCCGGACAGGGGGCATCTATGGCTACACCTTC. Its protein is CASSLSRTGGIYGYTF. The chain links TRBV27 to TRBJ1-2, with 11 nucleotides matching TRBD1. Germline lookup yields CDR1 MNHEY and CDR2 SMNVEV (reference sequence). The CDR3 is 16 residues long. The J segment lost 4 bases and the V segment lost 2 bases, leaving 6 bases of the junction unmatched.